This is a list of T cell receptor beta chains from one sample in a study of T cell responses to AZD1222 COVID-19 vaccine. Data came from immunoSEQ multiplex PCR; TCRdb stores just in-frame clones and leaves some out. The profile shows around 200,000 clones, 85% to 95% of them singletons. This specimen was peripheral blood, taken 28 days after the second AZD1222 dose. The source is an adult who received the AZD1222 COVID-19 vaccine. Each CDR3 is given with its conserved first and last residue. The D gene is left open where the match is weak. Size values are once, few and many counts, or a class for expanded clones, and some rows have none.

V: TRBV6-5; size: .; D: .; J: TRBJ1-2; DNA: TGTGCCAGCACTACCAAGACAGATGACTATGGCTACACCTTC; CDR3: CASTTKTDDYGYTF
V: TRBV9; size: .; D: .; J: TRBJ2-3; DNA: TGTGCCAGCAGCCCAGAAGGGGGAAGCGATACGCAGTATTTT; CDR3: CASSPEGGSDTQYF
V: TRBV10-3; size: once; D: .; J: TRBJ2-1; DNA: TGTGCCATCAGTGAGTCGAAAAATGAGCAGTTCTTC; CDR3: CAISESKNEQFF
V: TRBV30; size: .; D: TRBD2; J: TRBJ2-1; DNA: TGTGCCTGGACTAGAGCGGGGGTTGAGATGTTCTTC; CDR3: CAWTRAGVEMFF
V: TRBV12-3/TRBV12-4; size: .; D: .; J: TRBJ2-2; DNA: TGTGCCAGCAACCTTCCACAGGCCGGGGAGCTGTTTTTT; CDR3: CASNLPQAGELFF
V: TRBV6-6; size: .; D: TRBD1; J: TRBJ2-5; DNA: TGTGCCAGCAGTTCGCAGGGGGCGGGGGAGACCCAGTACTTC; CDR3: CASSSQGAGETQYF
V: TRBV27; size: .; D: TRBD1; J: TRBJ1-2; DNA: TGTGCCAGCAGTTCCCCGGGACAGGGTTTGGGTGGCTACACCTTC; CDR3: CASSSPGQGLGGYTF
V: TRBV4-3; size: .; D: TRBD1; J: TRBJ1-3; DNA: TGCGCCAGCAGCCAGGTATTACAGGGGAGTGGAAACACCATATATTTT; CDR3: CASSQVLQGSGNTIYF
V: TRBV11-2; size: .; D: TRBD2; J: TRBJ2-3; DNA: TGTGCCAGCAGCTTAAAGGCTAGCGGGGTCCTCACAGATACGCAGTATTTT; CDR3: CASSLKASGVLTDTQYF
V: TRBV28; size: .; D: .; J: TRBJ1-5; DNA: TGTGCCAGCAGTTTGGAATCGATAGGCAATCAGCCCCAGCATTTT; CDR3: CASSLESIGNQPQHF
V: TRBV9; size: .; D: .; J: TRBJ1-2; DNA: TGTGCCAGCAGCGTAGGGCAGAGAAACTATGGCTACACCTTC; CDR3: CASSVGQRNYGYTF
V: TRBV28; size: .; D: .; J: TRBJ2-5; DNA: TGTGCCAGCAGGACCCCGGGACGACCCCAAGAGACCCAGTACTTC; CDR3: CASRTPGRPQETQYF
V: TRBV27; size: .; D: .; J: TRBJ1-1; DNA: TGTGCCAGCAGTCTCCGACAGGTCTGGAATTCTGAAGCTTTCTTT; CDR3: CASSLRQVWNSEAFF
V: TRBV3-1/TRBV3-2; size: .; D: .; J: TRBJ2-1; DNA: TGTGCCAGCAGCCAAGATATAAGACCTTCAGGACCGCAGTTCTTC; CDR3: CASSQDIRPSGPQFF
V: TRBV15; size: .; D: .; J: TRBJ2-6; DNA: TGTGCCACCAGCAGAGAGGGAACTGGGGCCAACGTCCTGACTTTC; CDR3: CATSREGTGANVLTF
V: TRBV3-1/TRBV3-2; size: .; D: .; J: TRBJ1-2; DNA: TGTGCCAGCAGCCCGGACGGCGGCTCTCACTATGGCTACACCTTC; CDR3: CASSPDGGSHYGYTF
V: TRBV15; size: once; D: TRBD1; J: TRBJ1-2; DNA: TGTGCCACCAGCAGAGACAGGGGGTACAGAGGCTACACCTTC; CDR3: CATSRDRGYRGYTF
V: TRBV11-2; size: once; D: TRBD1; J: TRBJ2-7; DNA: TGTGCCAGCAGCCTACTGACAGGGGTACACGAGCAGTACTTC; CDR3: CASSLLTGVHEQYF
V: TRBV6-2/TRBV6-3; size: .; D: TRBD2; J: TRBJ2-5; DNA: TGTGCCAGCAGTTACTCGACTAGCGGTGGCCTGGAGACCCAGTACTTC; CDR3: CASSYSTSGGLETQYF
V: TRBV12-3/TRBV12-4; size: .; D: TRBD1; J: TRBJ1-2; DNA: TGTGCCAGCAGTTACAGGGGTGGCTACACCTTC; CDR3: CASSYRGGYTF
V: TRBV28; size: .; D: .; J: TRBJ2-1; DNA: TGTGCCAGCAGTTGGGTAAGTCTAGGACTTCGCACTGAGCAGTTCTTC; CDR3: CASSWVSLGLRTEQFF